The sequence of this TCR beta chain was determined in a study of beta chain features in type 1 diabetes. This clone was seen a handful of times. All of the isolated RNA was reverse transcribed, so expressed TCRB transcripts were sequenced. Sequenced by immunoSEQ multiplex PCR; TCRdb stores in-frame clones only, minus some. The sample has roughly 250,000 clones; 9.6% are singletons. With V trimmed by 3 bases and J by 7 bases, 4 bases remained unmatched. CDR3 length: 14 amino acids. Germline V CDR1 and CDR2: SGHRS, YFSETQ. Averaging roughly 120 mL, one heparinised blood draw came from each individual donor.

This chain links TRBV5-1 with TRBJ2-1; 10 bases line up with TRBD2. This receptor was taken from a woman aged 18-30 years in good health. Sequencing input: naive CD4+ T cells from blood. The CDR3 protein is CASSSLAGSNEQFF. CDR3 sequence (DNA): TGCGCCAGCAGCTCACTAGCGGGAAGTAATGAGCAGTTCTTC.